Listed below are T cell receptor beta chains from one sample, sequenced in a study of T-cell reconstitution after alpha-beta-depleted transplantation in children. TCRdb analysed the PCR reads with MiXCR anew, one entry per CDR3 protein. The sample includes approximately 98,000 distinct CDR3 sequences, 5.5% to 7% of them seen just once. The source was PBMCs, mostly from graft donor cells, collected 360 days after TCRalphabeta/CD19-depleted stem cell transplant. The receptor set was obtained from a male patient between 2 and 15 years old who had a stem cell transplant for acute lymphoblastic leukemia, so the T cells may come from the graft donor. CDR3s leave out the opening cysteine and the closing phenylalanine or tryptophan. D genes are given only for firm matches.

j_call d_call v_call cdr3_aa
TRBJ2-2 . TRBV7-9 ASSSGFTGELF
TRBJ2-2 . TRBV29-1 SVVSYTGELF
TRBJ2-1 TRBD2 TRBV5-1 ASRTGGGGLNEQF
TRBJ1-2 TRBD1 TRBV11-1 ASSSDRDRWGYT
TRBJ2-2 TRBD2 TRBV2 ASSWPVGGRSGTGELF
TRBJ1-2 . TRBV27 ASSLGSNYGYT
TRBJ2-2 . TRBV24-1 ATSDFRQGIGELF
TRBJ2-3 TRBD1 TRBV11-2 ASSLEYALGVQGVKQY
TRBJ2-7 . TRBV7-6 ASSLGLRPSYEQY
TRBJ1-1 TRBD1 TRBV7-8 ASSHQGVGKHPEAF
TRBJ2-7 TRBD1 TRBV7-9 ASSSLTGYSYEQY
TRBJ2-7 . TRBV6-2/TRBV6-3 ASSGTVLLEQY
TRBJ2-5 . TRBV6-5 ATWGKTQY
TRBJ1-3 TRBD1 TRBV6-1 ASSPRDSRYRDLEGTIY
TRBJ2-7 TRBD1 TRBV4-2 ASSQARGPLSAEQY
TRBJ2-1 . TRBV12-5 ASGGERSSYNEQF
TRBJ1-1 . TRBV15 ATSRTLNTEAF
TRBJ2-3 . TRBV7-9 ASSHRGSTDTQY
TRBJ2-2 TRBD1 TRBV6-5 ASSYGQDTGELF
TRBJ1-6 . TRBV29-1 SVERGRTYNSPLH
TRBJ2-7 . TRBV29-1 SVVAGPYEQY
TRBJ2-5 TRBD1 TRBV7-2 ASSLNRGLQETQY
TRBJ2-1 . TRBV7-9 ASSFNGVSYNEQF
TRBJ2-7 . TRBV20-1 SARDVTDPDGEQY
TRBJ2-5 TRBD2 TRBV5-5 ASSSGLAGIIQETQY
TRBJ2-2 . TRBV4-3 ASSQDSWKDELF
TRBJ1-2 . TRBV2 ASSERPDYGYT
TRBJ2-1 . TRBV30 AWNLPYNEQF
TRBJ1-5 TRBD1 TRBV7-8 ASSWGQGAQPQH
TRBJ2-1 . TRBV4-3 ASSQVRDWPTNEQF
TRBJ1-2 . TRBV6-2/TRBV6-3 ASKGRAGYT
TRBJ1-1 . TRBV12-3/TRBV12-4 ASQGTEAF
TRBJ1-2 TRBD1 TRBV6-5 ASSYSPGQPTPGYT
TRBJ2-7 . TRBV5-1 ASSLDGRSYEQY
TRBJ2-1 TRBD2 TRBV24-1 ATSEGTSGRGRNEQF
TRBJ2-2 TRBD2 TRBV5-1 ASSLSGPGTGELF
TRBJ2-3 TRBD2 TRBV6-5 ASSHESGRRTDTQY
TRBJ2-5 TRBD1 TRBV7-6 ASSAGQGLGTQY
TRBJ1-2 . TRBV5-1 ASSFGDNYGYT
TRBJ2-7 TRBD1 TRBV6-5 ASSYSNSQGVPLYEQY
TRBJ2-7 . TRBV28 AGESKVPPYEQY
TRBJ1-1 TRBD1 TRBV9 ASSVVTGGTEAF
TRBJ2-7 . TRBV5-1 ASSFNPEEQY
TRBJ2-7 . TRBV7-2 ASSSGGRSSYEQY
TRBJ2-5 TRBD2 TRBV7-2 ASSSWGGYQETQY
TRBJ1-2 . TRBV27 ASSLSSRGGLT
TRBJ2-4 . TRBV28 ASIETAVAKNIQY
TRBJ1-5 . TRBV28 ASSLSTLTGHSNQPQH
TRBJ2-3 TRBD2 TRBV27 ASRGGRDTQY
TRBJ2-3 . TRBV7-6 ASAVAASTDTQY
TRBJ2-5 . TRBV20-1 SARGRGETQY
TRBJ2-5 TRBD1 TRBV12-5 ASGLWDRGGETQY
TRBJ2-5 . TRBV12-3/TRBV12-4 ASSLGGARETQY